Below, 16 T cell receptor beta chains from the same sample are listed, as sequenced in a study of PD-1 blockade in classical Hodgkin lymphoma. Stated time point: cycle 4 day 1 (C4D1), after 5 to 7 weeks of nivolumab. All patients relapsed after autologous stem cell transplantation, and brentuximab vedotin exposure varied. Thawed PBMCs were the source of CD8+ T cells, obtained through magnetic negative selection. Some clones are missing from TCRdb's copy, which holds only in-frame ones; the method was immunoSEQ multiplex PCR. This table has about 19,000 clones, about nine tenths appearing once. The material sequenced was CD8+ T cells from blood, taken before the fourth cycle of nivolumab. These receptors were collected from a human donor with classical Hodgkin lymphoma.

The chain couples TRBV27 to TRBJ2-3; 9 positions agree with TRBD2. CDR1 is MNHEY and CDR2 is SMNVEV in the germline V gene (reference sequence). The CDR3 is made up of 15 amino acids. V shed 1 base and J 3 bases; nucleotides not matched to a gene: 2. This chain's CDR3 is CASSLFTSGTDTQYF. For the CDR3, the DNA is TGTGCCAGCAGTTTATTCACTAGCGGGACAGATACGCAGTATTTT.

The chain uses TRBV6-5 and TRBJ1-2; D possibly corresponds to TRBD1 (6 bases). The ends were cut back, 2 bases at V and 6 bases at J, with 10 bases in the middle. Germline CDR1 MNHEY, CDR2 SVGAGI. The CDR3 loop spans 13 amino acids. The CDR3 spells CASSYPNRDGYTF. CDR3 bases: TGTGCCAGCAGTTACCCGAACAGGGATGGCTACACCTTC.

CDR3 residues: CASSGDTTYEQYF. The CDR3 DNA sequence: TGTGCCAGCAGTGGGGACACCACCTACGAGCAGTACTTC. The chain uses TRBV28 and TRBJ2-7; weak D call: TRBD1 (6 bases). V was pared by 5 bases and J by 2 bases, with 10 bases between. The CDR3 length is 13 residues. From germline, CDR1 is MDHEN and CDR2 SYDVKM.

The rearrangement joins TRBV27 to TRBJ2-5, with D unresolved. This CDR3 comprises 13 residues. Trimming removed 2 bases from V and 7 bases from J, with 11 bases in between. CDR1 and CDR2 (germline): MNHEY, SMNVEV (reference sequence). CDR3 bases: TGTGCCAGCAGTTTAAGGGAAGCAGGGACCCAGTACTTC. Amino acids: CASSLREAGTQYF.

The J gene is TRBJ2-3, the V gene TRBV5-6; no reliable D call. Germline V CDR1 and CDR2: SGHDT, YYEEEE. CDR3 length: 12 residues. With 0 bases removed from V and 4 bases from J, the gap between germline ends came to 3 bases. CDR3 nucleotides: TGTGCCAGCAGCTTGGGGTCAGATACGCAGTATTTT. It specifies CASSLGSDTQYF.

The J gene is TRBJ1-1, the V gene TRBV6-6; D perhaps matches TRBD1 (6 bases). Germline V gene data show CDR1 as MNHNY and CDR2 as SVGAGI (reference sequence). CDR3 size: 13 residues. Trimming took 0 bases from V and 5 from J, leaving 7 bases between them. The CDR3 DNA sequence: TGTGCCAGCAGTTACTCTACAGGGACTGAAGCTTTCTTT. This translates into CASSYSTGTEAFF.

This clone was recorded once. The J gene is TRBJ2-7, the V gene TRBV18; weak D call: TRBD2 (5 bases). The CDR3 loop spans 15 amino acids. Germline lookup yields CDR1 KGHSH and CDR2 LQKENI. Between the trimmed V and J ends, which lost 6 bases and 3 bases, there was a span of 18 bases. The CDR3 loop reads CASSPRERPFYEQYF. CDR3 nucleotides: TGTGCCAGCTCTCCCCGGGAACGCCCCTTCTACGAGCAGTACTTC.

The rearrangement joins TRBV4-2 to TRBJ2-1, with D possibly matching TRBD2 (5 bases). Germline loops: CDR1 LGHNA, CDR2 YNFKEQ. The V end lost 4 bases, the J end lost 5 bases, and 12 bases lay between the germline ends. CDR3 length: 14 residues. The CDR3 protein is CASSLAPGNNEQFF. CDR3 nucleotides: TGTGCCAGCAGCCTAGCCCCGGGGAACAATGAGCAGTTCTTC.

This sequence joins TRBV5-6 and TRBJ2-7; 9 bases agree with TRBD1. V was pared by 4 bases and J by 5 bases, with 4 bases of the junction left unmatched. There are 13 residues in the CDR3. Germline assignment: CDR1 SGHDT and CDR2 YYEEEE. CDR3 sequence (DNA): TGTGCCAGCAGCGGAGGACAGGGGAACGAGCAGTACTTC. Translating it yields CASSGGQGNEQYF.

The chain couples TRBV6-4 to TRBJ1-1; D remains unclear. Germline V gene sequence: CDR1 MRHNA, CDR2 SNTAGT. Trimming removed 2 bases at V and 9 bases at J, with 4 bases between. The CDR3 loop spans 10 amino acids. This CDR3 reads CASSDPQAFF. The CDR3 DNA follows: TGTGCCAGCAGTGACCCCCAAGCTTTCTTT.

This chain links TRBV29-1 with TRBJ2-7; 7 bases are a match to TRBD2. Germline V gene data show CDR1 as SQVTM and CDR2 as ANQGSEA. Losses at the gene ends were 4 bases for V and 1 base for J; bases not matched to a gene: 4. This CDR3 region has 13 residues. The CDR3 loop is CSVGEGPSYEQYF. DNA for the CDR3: TGCAGCGTTGGGGAGGGCCCTTCCTACGAGCAGTACTTC.

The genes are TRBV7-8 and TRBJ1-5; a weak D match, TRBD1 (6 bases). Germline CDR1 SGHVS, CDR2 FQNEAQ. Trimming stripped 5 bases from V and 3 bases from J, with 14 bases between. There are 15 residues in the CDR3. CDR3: CASSKLEGDNQPQHF. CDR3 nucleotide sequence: TGTGCCAGCAGCAAGTTGGAGGGGGACAATCAGCCCCAGCATTTT.

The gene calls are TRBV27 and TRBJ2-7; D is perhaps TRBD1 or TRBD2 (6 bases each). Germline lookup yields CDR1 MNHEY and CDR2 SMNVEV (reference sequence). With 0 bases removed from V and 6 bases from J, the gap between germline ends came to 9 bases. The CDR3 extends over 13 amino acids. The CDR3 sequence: CASSLSRGGEQYF. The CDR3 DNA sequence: TGTGCCAGCAGTTTATCCAGGGGAGGCGAGCAGTACTTC.

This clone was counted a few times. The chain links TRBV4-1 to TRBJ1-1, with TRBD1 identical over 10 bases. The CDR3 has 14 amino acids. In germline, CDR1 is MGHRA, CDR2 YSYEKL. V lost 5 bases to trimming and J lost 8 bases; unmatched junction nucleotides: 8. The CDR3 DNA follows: TGCGCCAGCAGCATCCGGGACAGGGGTCGAGAAGCTTTCTTT. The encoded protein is CASSIRDRGREAFF.

CDR3 residues: CASSLSGGLLYGYTF. DNA for the CDR3: TGTGCCAGCAGCTTGTCAGGGGGCCTCCTCTATGGCTACACCTTC. This chain links TRBV5-4 with TRBJ1-2; 8 bases are a match to TRBD1. CDR1 and CDR2 (germline): SGHNT, YYREEE (reference sequence). V was clipped by 1 base and J by 4 bases; unmatched bases: 6. The CDR3 loop spans 15 amino acids.

CDR3: CASIAGPNEQFF. CDR3 DNA: TGTGCCAGCATTGCAGGGCCCAATGAGCAGTTCTTC. The gene calls are TRBV2 and TRBJ2-1; D perhaps matches TRBD1 (5 bases). The V end was cut by 7 bases, the J end by 6 bases, with 10 bases between. The length of the CDR3 is 12 residues. Germline loops: CDR1 SNHLY, CDR2 FYNNEI.